This TCR beta chain is from a study of T-cell memory formation after mild COVID-19. In the study overall: TCR clusters mostly belonged to single donors.

Study results and caveats: Cross-reactive memory seemingly joined, as some responding clones were found in pre-infection memory. From day 15 to 85, contracting clones were balanced between CD4 and CD8, whereas later expanders leaned toward CD4+.

This clonotype was detected only a few times. Its antigen is still unknown. Constant-segment primers served in 5'RACE that generated TCR alpha and TCR beta cDNA libraries bearing sample barcodes and UMIs. TCRdb reprocessed the 5' RACE reads with MiXCR, giving one entry per CDR3 protein. The top ten clones hold approximately 40% of a sample with tens of thousands of distinct CDR3 sequences, around 16% of them seen once. Germline CDR1 is MNHEY and CDR2 is SMNVEV (reference sequence). The CDR3 covers 16 residues. The junction had 13 bases not matched to a gene; V was cut back by 5 bases and J by 7 bases.

V gene TRBV27 combines with J gene TRBJ2-1; 8 nucleotides match TRBD1. The clonotype was recovered from a man younger than 35 who had mild COVID-19 (a few samples of this study predate the infection). Cell type and time point are not known. Sequencing was done on a sample of PBMCs or a T cell subset sorted from them (not recorded which). The chain's CDR3 is CASSLPSATGVNEQFF. DNA of the CDR3: TGTGCCAGCAGTCTCCCATCCGCGACAGGGGTAAATGAGCAGTTCTTC.